This is a list of T cell receptor beta chains from one sample in a study of T cell repertoires in cytomegalovirus infection. TCRdb recomputed calls from the reads with MiXCR, one row per CDR3 protein. The table includes some 680,000 distinct CDR3 sequences, 35% detected once. Material for sequencing was PBMCs. The receptors stem from a human donor in good health (CMV status not recorded). Some clones in this sample may be carry-over from other donors' samples. CDR3s include the opening cysteine and the closing phenylalanine or tryptophan. Fields, in order: CDR3 DNA, CDR3 protein, J gene, clone size, V gene, D gene. A D gene is named only where the DNA matches it firmly. For some rows the clone size is stated as once, few or many, or as a class when expanded; others skip it.

TGTGCCAGCAGTTCGGGAGACAATAGCAATCAGCCCCAGCATTTT,CASSSGDNSNQPQHF,TRBJ1-5,.,TRBV28,.
TGTGCCACCAGTGATTTGGTCGGGGCGCGGGAGACCCAGTACTTC,CATSDLVGARETQYF,TRBJ2-5,few,TRBV24-1,.
TGCGCCAGCAGTGAGTCGCAAGCAACTAATGAAAAACTGTTTTTT,CASSESQATNEKLFF,TRBJ1-4,few,TRBV10-2,.
TGTGCCAGCAGTTTTCGAGGGCGGGGGGGCAATTACGAGCAGTACTTC,CASSFRGRGGNYEQYF,TRBJ2-7,.,TRBV6-6,TRBD2
TGTGCCAGCAGTTTAAGACAGTGGGATCAGCCCCAGCATTTT,CASSLRQWDQPQHF,TRBJ1-5,few,TRBV28,.
TGTGCCGTGACGGTGGGGTATTGGGCCACTGAAGCTTTCTTT,CAVTVGYWATEAFF,TRBJ1-1,.,TRBV7-6,.
TGTGCCAGCAGCCCCCAGACAGGAGCTAACTATGGCTACACCTTC,CASSPQTGANYGYTF,TRBJ1-2,few,TRBV7-8,.
TGTGCCAGCAGCTTAGCGGGGACAGCTGAAGCTTTCTTT,CASSLAGTAEAFF,TRBJ1-1,.,TRBV7-9,TRBD1
TGTGCCAGCAGCTCACCTCGGGACCGGGGAAGAGAGACCCAGTACTTC,CASSSPRDRGRETQYF,TRBJ2-5,few,TRBV7-2,.
TGCAGTGCTAGGGACGGAACTAACTATGGCTACACCTTC,CSARDGTNYGYTF,TRBJ1-2,few,TRBV20-1,.
TGTGCCAGCAGTTCGCCTAGTGGCGAAAAACTGTTTTTT,CASSSPSGEKLFF,TRBJ1-4,.,TRBV12-3/TRBV12-4,.
TGTGCCAGCAGTTTGGGACAGACCCAAAATGAAAAACTGTTTTTT,CASSLGQTQNEKLFF,TRBJ1-4,few,TRBV28,TRBD1
TGTGCCAGCTCACCAATTGGGCAGGGCCGAGATACGCAGTATTTT,CASSPIGQGRDTQYF,TRBJ2-3,.,TRBV18,.
TGCAGTGCTATCTCGGCCGCAGATACGCAGTATTTT,CSAISAADTQYF,TRBJ2-3,few,TRBV20-1,.
TGTGCCAGCAGGGCCGGGACTAGCGGATACAATGAGCAGTTCTTC,CASRAGTSGYNEQFF,TRBJ2-1,many,TRBV7-2,TRBD2
TGCGCCAGCAGCTTCCCTGCGGGAGGGTCCTACAATGAGCAGTTCTTC,CASSFPAGGSYNEQFF,TRBJ2-1,few,TRBV5-1,TRBD2
TGTGCCAGCAGCTTATCCAGCGGAAACACCGGGGAGCTGTTTTTT,CASSLSSGNTGELFF,TRBJ2-2,many,TRBV7-2,.
TGTGCCATCAGTGAGGCCGGGACAGGGAAGGGCGAGCAGTACTTC,CAISEAGTGKGEQYF,TRBJ2-7,few,TRBV10-3,TRBD1
TGTGCCAGCAGTTTCTTGGACAGGCGGGGCGGCTACACCTTC,CASSFLDRRGGYTF,TRBJ1-2,.,TRBV27,TRBD1
TGTGCCAGCAAAATGGCAGGCCTGAACACTGAAGCTTTCTTT,CASKMAGLNTEAFF,TRBJ1-1,few,TRBV27,.
TGTGCCAGTAGTATAGACCTGAGAGAGACCCAGTACTTC,CASSIDLRETQYF,TRBJ2-5,.,TRBV19,.
TGTGCCAGAGCAGAGTGCGCTGGAAACACCATATATTTT,CARAECAGNTIYF,TRBJ1-3,.,TRBV6-8,.
TGTGCCATCAGTGACGGGTTAGGAGGGGAGACCCAGTACTTC,CAISDGLGGETQYF,TRBJ2-5,.,TRBV10-3,.
TGTGCCAGCACCCTCGCAGGGGGATCCAACTCTGGAAACACCATATATTTT,CASTLAGGSNSGNTIYF,TRBJ1-3,.,TRBV5-4,TRBD1
TGTGCCAGCAGTTCGCCGGGACGGAGCTCCTATAATTTACCCCTCCACTTT,CASSSPGRSSYNLPLHF,TRBJ1-6,.,TRBV27,.
TGCAGCGTTACCACAGGGTTTAGGGCCACAGATACGCAGTATTTT,CSVTTGFRATDTQYF,TRBJ2-3,.,TRBV29-1,.
TGCAGCGTTGAGGGACTAGCGGGACCCAAGAGCTCCTACAATGAGCAGTTCTTC,CSVEGLAGPKSSYNEQFF,TRBJ2-1,.,TRBV29-1,TRBD2
TGCAGTGCCCTAAGTTCGGGGGCGCATGGGGAGCTGTTTTTT,CSALSSGAHGELFF,TRBJ2-2,.,TRBV20-1,.
TGCAGCGTATCACAGGGCGCCTATGGCTACACCTTC,CSVSQGAYGYTF,TRBJ1-2,.,TRBV29-1,.
TGTGCCACCAGTCGAGGGGCAAAGGTCTATGGCTACACCTTC,CATSRGAKVYGYTF,TRBJ1-2,few,TRBV24-1,.
TGCAGCGTTGGTTCGGGGAGCGGGGTTGAGACCCAGTACTTC,CSVGSGSGVETQYF,TRBJ2-5,few,TRBV29-1,TRBD2
TGTGCCAGCACCCACGACGCCCAGAGGTACTACAATGAGCAGTTCTTC,CASTHDAQRYYNEQFF,TRBJ2-1,.,TRBV5-6,.
TGCAGTGCTAGAAATAGCGGGAGATCCTACGAGCAGTACTTC,CSARNSGRSYEQYF,TRBJ2-7,few,TRBV20-1,TRBD2
TGCGCCAGCAGCGGGAACCTGGACAGGGGGGTCTATGGCTACACCTTC,CASSGNLDRGVYGYTF,TRBJ1-2,few,TRBV4-1,TRBD1
TGTGCCAGCAGCCTACAAGGGACGCCAGAGACCCAGTACTTC,CASSLQGTPETQYF,TRBJ2-5,few,TRBV7-6,.
TGTGCCAGCAGGGGACAGGGAACGCCTGAAGCTTTCTTT,CASRGQGTPEAFF,TRBJ1-1,few,TRBV11-2,TRBD1
TGTGCCAGCAAGGTAAACACTGAAGCTTTCTTT,CASKVNTEAFF,TRBJ1-1,many,TRBV28,.